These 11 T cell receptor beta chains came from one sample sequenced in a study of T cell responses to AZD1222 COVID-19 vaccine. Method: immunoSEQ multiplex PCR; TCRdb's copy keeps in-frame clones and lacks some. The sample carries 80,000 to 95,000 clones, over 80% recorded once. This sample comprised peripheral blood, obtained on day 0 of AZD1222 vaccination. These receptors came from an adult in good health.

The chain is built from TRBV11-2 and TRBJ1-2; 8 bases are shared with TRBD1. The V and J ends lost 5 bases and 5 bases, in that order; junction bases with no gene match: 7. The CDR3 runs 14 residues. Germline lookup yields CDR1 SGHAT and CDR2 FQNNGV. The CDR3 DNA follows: TGTGCCAGCAGCGTTGGGACAGGCCAATATGGCTACACCTTC. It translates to CASSVGTGQYGYTF. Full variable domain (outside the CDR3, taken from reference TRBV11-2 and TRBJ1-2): EAGVAQSPRYKIIEKRQSVAFWCNPISGHATLYWYQQILGQGPKLLIQFQNNGVVDDSQLPKDRFSAERLKGVDSTLKIQPAKLEDSAVYLCASSVGTGQYGYTFGSGTRLTVV.

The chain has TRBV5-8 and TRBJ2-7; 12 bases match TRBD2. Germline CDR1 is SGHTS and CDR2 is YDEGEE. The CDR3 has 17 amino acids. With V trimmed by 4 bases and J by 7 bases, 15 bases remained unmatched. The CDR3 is CASSEARTSGARREQYF. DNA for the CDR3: TGTGCCAGCAGCGAGGCCCGGACTAGCGGGGCTCGGCGGGAGCAGTACTTC.

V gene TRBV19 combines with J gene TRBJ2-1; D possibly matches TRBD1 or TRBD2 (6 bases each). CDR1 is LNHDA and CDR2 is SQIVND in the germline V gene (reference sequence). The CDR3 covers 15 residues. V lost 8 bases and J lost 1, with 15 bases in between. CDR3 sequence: CASELGGASYNEQFF. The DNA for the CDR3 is TGTGCCAGTGAGCTCGGGGGCGCATCCTACAATGAGCAGTTCTTC.

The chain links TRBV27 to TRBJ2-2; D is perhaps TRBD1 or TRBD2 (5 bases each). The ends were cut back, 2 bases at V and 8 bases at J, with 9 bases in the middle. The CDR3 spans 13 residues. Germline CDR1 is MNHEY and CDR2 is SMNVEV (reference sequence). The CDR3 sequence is CASSLGTLGELFF. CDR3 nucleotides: TGTGCCAGCAGTTTAGGGACCTTGGGGGAGCTGTTTTTT.

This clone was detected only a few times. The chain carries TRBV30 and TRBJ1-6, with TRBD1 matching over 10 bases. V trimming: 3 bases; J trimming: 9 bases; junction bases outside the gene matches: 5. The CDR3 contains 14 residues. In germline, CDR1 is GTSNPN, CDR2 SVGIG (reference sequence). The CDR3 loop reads CAWRLTGGISPLHF. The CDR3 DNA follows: TGTGCCTGGAGGCTGACAGGGGGCATTTCACCCCTCCACTTT. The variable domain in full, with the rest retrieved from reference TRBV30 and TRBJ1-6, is SQTIHQWPATLVQPVGSPLSLECTVEGTSNPNLYWYRQAAGRGLQLLFYSVGIGQISSEVPQNLSASRPQDRQFILSSKKLLLSDSGFYLCAWRLTGGISPLHFGNGTRLTVT.

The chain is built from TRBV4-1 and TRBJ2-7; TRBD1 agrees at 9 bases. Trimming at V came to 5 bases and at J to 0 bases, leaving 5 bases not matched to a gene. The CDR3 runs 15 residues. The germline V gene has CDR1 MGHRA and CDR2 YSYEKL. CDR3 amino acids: CASSSGTGSSYEQYF. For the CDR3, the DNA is TGCGCCAGCAGCTCCGGGACAGGGAGCTCCTACGAGCAGTACTTC.

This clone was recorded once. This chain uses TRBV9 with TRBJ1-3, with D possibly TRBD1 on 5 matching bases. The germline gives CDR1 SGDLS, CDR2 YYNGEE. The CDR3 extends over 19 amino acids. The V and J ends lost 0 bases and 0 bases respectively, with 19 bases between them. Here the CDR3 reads CASSVAGGGSLLSGNTIYF. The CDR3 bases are TGTGCCAGCAGCGTAGCTGGGGGGGGGTCGTTACTCTCTGGAAACACCATATATTTT.

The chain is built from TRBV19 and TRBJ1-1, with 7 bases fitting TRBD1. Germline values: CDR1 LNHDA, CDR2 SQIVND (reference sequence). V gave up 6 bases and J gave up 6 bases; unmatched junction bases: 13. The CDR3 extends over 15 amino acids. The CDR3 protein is CASSISLWRGPEAFF. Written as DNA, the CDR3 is TGTGCCAGTAGCATCTCTTTGTGGAGGGGGCCTGAAGCTTTCTTT.

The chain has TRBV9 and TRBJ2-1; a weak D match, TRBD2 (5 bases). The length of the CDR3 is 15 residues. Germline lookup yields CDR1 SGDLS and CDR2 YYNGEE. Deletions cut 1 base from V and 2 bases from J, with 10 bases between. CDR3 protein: CASSVNGLTYNEQFF. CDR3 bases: TGTGCCAGCAGCGTAAACGGACTCACCTACAATGAGCAGTTCTTC.

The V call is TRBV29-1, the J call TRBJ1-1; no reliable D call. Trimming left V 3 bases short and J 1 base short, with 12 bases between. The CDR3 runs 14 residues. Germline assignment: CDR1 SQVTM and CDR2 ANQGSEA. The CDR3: CSVDNTHRNTEAFF. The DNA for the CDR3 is TGCAGCGTTGATAACACTCATAGGAACACTGAAGCTTTCTTT.

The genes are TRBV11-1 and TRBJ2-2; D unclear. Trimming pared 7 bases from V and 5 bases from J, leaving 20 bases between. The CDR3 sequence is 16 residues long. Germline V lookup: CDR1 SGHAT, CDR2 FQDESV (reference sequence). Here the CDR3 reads CASIDRGLTETGELFF. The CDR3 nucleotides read TGTGCCAGCATCGATCGCGGTCTCACCGAGACCGGGGAGCTGTTTTTT.